This T cell receptor beta chain was recorded in a study of T cells after yellow fever vaccination. Overall study findings and caveats: Subsequent booster samples again held most clones from primary vaccination (96% CD4, roughly 88% CD8). The study found a weaker secondary response that peaked faster, day 5 versus 15.

In its sample, this clonotype was seen many times. The antigen remains unidentified. Germline values: CDR1 DFQATT, CDR2 SNEGSKA (reference sequence). There are 12 residues in the CDR3. The germline V and J ends were trimmed by 3 bases and 6 bases, with 8 bases remaining between them. UMIs and a universal primer site were added when TCR cDNA was made by 5'RACE template switching. TCRdb passed the 5' RACE reads through MiXCR, listing each CDR3 protein once. The repertoire holds about 340,000 distinct CDR3 sequences, approximately 12% seen once, with 3.2% in the top ten. V usage is TRBV20-1 and J usage is TRBJ2-2; D ambiguous. The sequencing here drew on CD4+ T cells sorted from PBMCs, taken 15 days after the yellow fever booster vaccination. The TCR sequence derives from a young man who received the YFV17D yellow fever vaccine. CDR3 sequence reads: CSASPGSGELFF. For the CDR3, the DNA is TGCAGTGCTAGTCCCGGGTCCGGGGAGCTGTTTTTT.